Listed here are 18 T cell receptor beta chains from one sample, sequenced in a study of blood T cells in healthy people across ages. Using a J-beta primer mix together with a sample-barcoded 5' primer, a second PCR was run for roughly 6 to 11 cycles. A single record per CDR3 protein comes from TCRdb applying MiXCR to the 5' RACE reads. The table has about 640,000 distinct CDR3 sequences, under 65% seen once. Sequenced material: blood. The receptors come from a man aged 60-69 years in good health.

The chain recombines TRBV4-1 with TRBJ1-5; 8 bases align to TRBD1. The germline V gene encodes CDR1 MGHRA and CDR2 YSYEKL. V lost 2 bases to trimming and J lost 5 bases; unmatched junction nucleotides: 8. This CDR3 contains 16 residues. The CDR3 protein is CASSQHRGSNYQPQHF. As DNA, the CDR3 is TGCGCCAGCAGCCAACACAGGGGGAGCAATTATCAGCCCCAGCATTTT.

The rearrangement joins TRBV10-1 to TRBJ2-3, with a weak D call TRBD2 (5 bases). CDR1 is WNHNN and CDR2 is SYGVQD in the germline V gene (reference sequence). V was shortened by 6 bases and J by 9 bases, with 10 bases between the two germline ends. The CDR3 has 11 amino acids. CDR3 loop: CASRAGRTQYF. CDR3 nucleotide sequence: TGCGCCAGCAGGGCGGGCAGAACGCAGTATTTT.

The CDR3 loop is CASSAGGFHEQYF. CDR3 bases: TGTGCCAGCAGCGCGGGCGGGTTCCACGAGCAGTACTTC. The V call is TRBV21-1, the J call TRBJ2-7; the D call TRBD2 from the table was never checked on the DNA. TRBV21-1 is labeled a pseudogene. This CDR3 spans 13 amino acids.

The rearrangement uses TRBV20-1 and TRBJ1-6; 7 nucleotides agree with TRBD1. CDR1 is DFQATT, CDR2 SNEGSKA, per germline (reference sequence). The CDR3 is 14 amino acids. V shed 1 base and J 10 bases; nucleotides not matched to a gene: 7. CDR3 DNA sequence: TGCAGTGCTAGAGGAGATACAGGGGAATCACCCCTCCACTTT. It is translated as CSARGDTGESPLHF.

V and J are TRBV27 and TRBJ1-2, with a possible D match to TRBD1 (5 bases). There are 12 residues in the CDR3. Germline CDR1 is MNHEY and CDR2 is SMNVEV (reference sequence). Trimming left V 5 bases short and J 7 bases short, with 11 bases between. DNA for the CDR3: TGTGCCAGCAGTGGAGGGACGGGTGGCTACACCTTC. It encodes CASSGGTGGYTF.

The V call is TRBV24-1, the J call TRBJ2-1, with D perhaps given as TRBD1 or TRBD2 (5 bases each). Germline V gene lookup returns CDR1 KGHDR and CDR2 SFDVKD. The CDR3 contains 17 residues. The V end was cut by 0 bases, the J end by 5 bases, with 16 bases between. This chain's CDR3 is CATSDLDSQGPHNEQFF. The CDR3, as DNA: TGTGCCACCAGTGATTTGGATTCGCAGGGACCACACAATGAGCAGTTCTTC.

The CDR3 sequence: CAISGAVQHNEQFF. The CDR3 DNA sequence: TGTGCCATCAGTGGGGCAGTTCAACACAATGAGCAGTTCTTC. The V call is TRBV10-3, the J call TRBJ2-1; no reliable D call. Germline assignment: CDR1 ENHRY and CDR2 SYGVKD. The V end lost 4 bases, the J end lost 5 bases, and 12 bases lay between the germline ends. The CDR3 consists of 14 residues.

This clonotype was observed a single time. The gene calls are TRBV10-3 and TRBJ2-5; 9 nucleotides align to TRBD1. The CDR3 spans 15 residues. Germline V gene lookup returns CDR1 ENHRY and CDR2 SYGVKD. V lost 4 bases to trimming and J lost 5 bases; unmatched junction nucleotides: 8. CDR3 DNA: TGTGCCATCAGTGTGGGACAGGGAGGGAGGGAGACCCAGTACTTC. It yields the protein CAISVGQGGRETQYF.

This clonotype has a single count. This rearrangement joins TRBV20-1 to TRBJ1-2, with unresolved D. There are 13 residues in the CDR3. Trimming shortened V by 1 base and J by 10 bases, and 16 bases separated the two germline ends. The germline gives CDR1 DFQATT, CDR2 SNEGSKA (reference sequence). The CDR3 spells CSARGTGPHLYTF. CDR3 nucleotide sequence: TGCAGTGCTAGAGGAACCGGGCCCCATCTCTACACCTTC.

J is TRBJ2-4 and V is TRBV28; D remains unclear. The J call may be mistaken, given a closer DNA end match to TRBJ2-5. This CDR3 has 12 residues. Germline CDR1 reads MDHEN; CDR2 reads SYDVKM. CDR3 DNA sequence: TGTGCCAGCAGTCCACGCCCGCAGACCCAGTACTTC. Amino acids: CASSPRPQTQYF.

The chain is built from TRBV29-1 and TRBJ1-2; D is unresolved. V gave up 6 bases and J gave up 1 base, with 3 bases separating them. This CDR3 comprises 10 residues. From germline, CDR1 is SQVTM and CDR2 ANQGSEA. The CDR3 DNA sequence: TGCAGCGTATATAACTATGGCTACACCTTC. This sequence encodes CSVYNYGYTF.

The rearrangement joins TRBV3-1 to TRBJ2-1; 14 bases are a match to TRBD2. CDR1 and CDR2 from the germline V gene are LGHDT and YNNKEL (reference sequence). Trimming cost V 1 base and J 9 bases; bases outside gene matches: 2. There are 15 residues in the CDR3. CDR3 bases: TGTGCCAGCAGCCAAGGACTAGCGGGGGGGGTTGAGCAGTTCTTC. Its translation: CASSQGLAGGVEQFF.

CDR3 nucleotide sequence: TGCAGTGCTAGAGATATACAGGGGAGAGATACGCAGTATTTT. Amino acids: CSARDIQGRDTQYF. The J gene is TRBJ2-3, the V gene TRBV20-1; 7 bases agree with TRBD1. Germline V gene sequence: CDR1 DFQATT, CDR2 SNEGSKA (reference sequence). The CDR3 sequence is 14 residues long. V shed 0 bases, J shed 5 bases, and the junction held 5 bases outside the gene matches.

Only one count was recorded for this clonotype. Written as DNA, the CDR3 is TGCGCCAGCAGCTTGGACCCGACAGGGCTCACCGGGGAGCTGTTTTTT. Translation gives CASSLDPTGLTGELFF. The chain is built from TRBV5-1 and TRBJ2-2, with 7 bases matching TRBD1. V was clipped by 0 bases and J by 4 bases; unmatched bases: 6. Germline V gene lookup returns CDR1 SGHRS and CDR2 YFSETQ. The CDR3 has 16 residues. Complete variable domain (other parts from reference TRBV5-1 and TRBJ2-2): KAGVTQTPRYLIKTRGQQVTLSCSPISGHRSVSWYQQTPGQGLQFLFEYFSETQRNKGNFPGRFSGRQFSNSRSEMNVSTLELGDSALYLCASSLDPTGLTGELFFGEGSRLTVL.

The rearrangement links TRBV3-1 to TRBJ2-4; possible D gene TRBD1, 7 bases. The length of the CDR3 is 16 residues. The germline CDR1 and CDR2 sequences are LGHDT and YNNKEL (reference sequence). The V gene lost 4 bases and the J gene lost 4 bases, with 17 bases spanning the gap. Here the CDR3 reads CASSPRGRRDKNIQYF. The CDR3 coding sequence is TGTGCCAGCAGCCCCAGGGGGAGGAGGGATAAAAACATTCAGTACTTC.

The CDR3 region has the DNA TGTGCCAGCAGCCAGAACCTAGCGGGGGCGGGGTATGAGCAGTTCTTC. Residues: CASSQNLAGAGYEQFF. The chain employs TRBV4-2 and TRBJ2-1; 10 nucleotides match TRBD2. The J segment lost 8 bases and the V segment lost 3 bases, leaving 10 bases of the junction unmatched. This CDR3 spans 16 amino acids. From germline, CDR1 is LGHNA and CDR2 YNFKEQ.

The chain combines TRBV2 with TRBJ1-1; the D is unclear. Trimming left V 5 bases short and J 3 bases short, with 19 bases between. The CDR3 is made up of 16 amino acids. CDR1 SNHLY and CDR2 FYNNEI come from the germline V gene. The CDR3 loop is CASSLTGAHPYTEAFF. The CDR3, as DNA: TGTGCCAGCAGTCTGACGGGAGCACACCCGTACACTGAAGCTTTCTTT.

This CDR3 reads CASSPGLAGRGETQYF. The CDR3 DNA sequence: TGTGCCAGCTCACCCGGCCTAGCGGGGAGAGGAGAGACCCAGTACTTC. The V gene is TRBV18, the J gene TRBJ2-5; 9 bases match TRBD2. Trimming removed 3 bases from V and 4 bases from J; junction bases left unmatched: 9. Germline V gene sequence: CDR1 KGHSH, CDR2 LQKENI. The CDR3 covers 16 residues.